The sequence of this TCR beta chain was determined in a study of T cells in Graves' hyperthyroidism and ophthalmopathy. At the level of the study: Any treatment followed the collection of peripheral blood at initial diagnosis.

Germline V gives CDR1 DFQATT, CDR2 SNEGSKA (reference sequence). J gave up 4 bases and V 1 base, and 9 bases lay outside the gene matches. The CDR3 extends over 16 amino acids. TCR beta CDR3 regions were amplified from RNA transcripts. Initially, a first-round RT-PCR of the TCR CDR3 employed the HTBI primer set. TCRdb re-derived calls from the multiplex PCR reads in MiXCR, one entry per CDR3 protein. This table has under 350,000 distinct CDR3 sequences, 21% appearing once. This clonotype was observed many times. J is TRBJ1-3 and V is TRBV20-1; 8 positions agree with TRBD1. Sample: blood. The clonotype comes from a woman aged 45-59 years with Graves' hyperthyroidism. The CDR3 loop reads CSARGRGHLSGNTIYF. For the CDR3, the DNA is TGCAGTGCTAGAGGCAGGGGGCACCTATCCGGAAACACCATATATTTT.